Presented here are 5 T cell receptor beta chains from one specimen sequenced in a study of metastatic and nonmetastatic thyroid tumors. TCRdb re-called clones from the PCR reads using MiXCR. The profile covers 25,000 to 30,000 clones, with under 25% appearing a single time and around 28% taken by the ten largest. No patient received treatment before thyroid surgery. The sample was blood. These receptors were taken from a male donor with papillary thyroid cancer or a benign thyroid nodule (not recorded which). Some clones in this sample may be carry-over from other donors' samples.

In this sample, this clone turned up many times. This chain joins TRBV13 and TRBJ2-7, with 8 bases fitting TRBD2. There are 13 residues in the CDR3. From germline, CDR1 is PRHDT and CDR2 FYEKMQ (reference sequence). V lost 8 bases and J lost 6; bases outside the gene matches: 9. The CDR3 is CASRGRREREQYF. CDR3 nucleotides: TGTGCCAGCCGCGGGAGGCGGGAGCGCGAGCAGTACTTC.

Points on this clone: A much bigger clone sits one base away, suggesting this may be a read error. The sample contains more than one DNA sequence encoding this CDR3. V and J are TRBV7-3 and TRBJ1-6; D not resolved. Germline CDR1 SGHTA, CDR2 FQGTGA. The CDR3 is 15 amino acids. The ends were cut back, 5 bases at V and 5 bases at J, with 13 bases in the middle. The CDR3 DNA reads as TGTGCCAGCAGCCCAGACGGCGGGAATAATTCACCCCTCCACTTT. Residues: CASSPDGGNNSPLHF.

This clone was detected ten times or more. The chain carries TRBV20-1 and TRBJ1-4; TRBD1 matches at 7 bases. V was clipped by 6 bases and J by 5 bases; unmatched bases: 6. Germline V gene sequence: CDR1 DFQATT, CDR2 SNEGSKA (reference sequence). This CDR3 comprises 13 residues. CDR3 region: CSAGQAANEKLFF. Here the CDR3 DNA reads TGCAGTGCCGGACAGGCAGCGAATGAAAAACTGTTTTTT.

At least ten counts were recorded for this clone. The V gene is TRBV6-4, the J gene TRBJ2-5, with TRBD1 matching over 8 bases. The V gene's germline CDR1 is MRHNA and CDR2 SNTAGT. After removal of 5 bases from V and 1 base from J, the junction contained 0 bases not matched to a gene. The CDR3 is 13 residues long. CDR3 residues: CASSTGGQETQYF. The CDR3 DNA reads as TGTGCCAGCAGTACAGGGGGCCAAGAGACCCAGTACTTC.

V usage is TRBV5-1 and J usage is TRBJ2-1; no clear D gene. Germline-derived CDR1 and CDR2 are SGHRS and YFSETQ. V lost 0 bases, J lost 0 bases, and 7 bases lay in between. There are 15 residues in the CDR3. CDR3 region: CASSLDVVSYNEQFF. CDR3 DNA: TGCGCCAGCAGCTTGGATGTGGTCTCCTACAATGAGCAGTTCTTC.